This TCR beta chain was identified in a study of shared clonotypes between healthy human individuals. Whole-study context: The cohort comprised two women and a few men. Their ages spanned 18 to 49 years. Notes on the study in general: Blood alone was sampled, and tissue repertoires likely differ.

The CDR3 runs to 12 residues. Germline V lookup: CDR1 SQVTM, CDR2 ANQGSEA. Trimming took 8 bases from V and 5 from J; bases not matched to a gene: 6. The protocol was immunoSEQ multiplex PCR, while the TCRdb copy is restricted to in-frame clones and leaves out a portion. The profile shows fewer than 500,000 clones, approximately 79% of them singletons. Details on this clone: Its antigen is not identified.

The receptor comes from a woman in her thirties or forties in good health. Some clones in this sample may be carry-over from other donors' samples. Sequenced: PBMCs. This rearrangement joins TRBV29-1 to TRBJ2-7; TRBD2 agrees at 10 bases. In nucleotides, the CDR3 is TGCAGCATAGTAGCGGGAGGCGACGAGCAGTACTTC. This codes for CSIVAGGDEQYF.